These T cell receptor beta chains were read from a single sample in a study of T cells in Graves' hyperthyroidism and ophthalmopathy. TCRdb reanalysed the multiplex PCR reads using MiXCR and keeps one entry per CDR3 protein. The sample comprises about 250,000 distinct CDR3 sequences, approximately 23% of which are singletons, and approximately 32% rests with the top ten. The sequenced sample consisted of blood. These receptors were taken from a woman in her forties with Graves' ophthalmopathy. CDR3s include the opening cysteine and the closing phenylalanine or tryptophan. The D gene is left open where the match is weak. The size entry is marked missing in some rows and otherwise reads once, few, many or a size class.

TRBV5-1	NA	once	TRBJ2-2	TGCGCCAGCAGCTTGCAGGGGCTGTCGTCCTCGAACACCGGGGAGCTGTTTTTT	CASSLQGLSSSNTGELFF
TRBV27	NA	few	TRBJ2-3	TGTGCCAGCAGTTGGGGGGCCCAGCGGGTGGATACGCAGTATTTT	CASSWGAQRVDTQYF
TRBV29-1	NA	NA	TRBJ1-1	TGCAGCGTTGAAGGGGGGGACGCTTTCTTT	CSVEGGDAFF
TRBV30	NA	NA	TRBJ2-2	TGTGCCTGGAGTGTAGGGTCCGTCGGAGCGGGCACCGGGGAGCTGTTTTTT	CAWSVGSVGAGTGELFF
TRBV6-5	NA	many	TRBJ1-2	TGTGCCAGCAGCAATGGACCGGGCCGTGGCTACACCTTC	CASSNGPGRGYTF
TRBV28	NA	many	TRBJ2-4	TGTGCCAGCAGCCCAGTCGGTGACAAAAACATTCAGTACTTC	CASSPVGDKNIQYF
TRBV6-1	TRBD1	NA	TRBJ1-2	TGTGCCAGCAGCCTCGGGACAGGGGAAGGCTACACCTTC	CASSLGTGEGYTF
TRBV6-1	NA	NA	TRBJ1-1	TGTGCCAGCAGTGCGGCGGGACGGCTGAACACTGAAGCTTTCTTT	CASSAAGRLNTEAFF
TRBV5-1	TRBD1	NA	TRBJ1-1	TGCGCCAGCAGCGCCGGGACAGGGGTGAACACTGAAGCTTTCTTT	CASSAGTGVNTEAFF
TRBV25-1	NA	many	TRBJ1-1	TGTGCCACTTCGGGGAGGGGAGCTTTCTTT	CATSGRGAFF
TRBV7-2	NA	few	TRBJ2-5	TGTGCCAGCAGCTTAGTTGTGGGGCTGGAGACCCAGTACTTC	CASSLVVGLETQYF
TRBV4-1	TRBD1	NA	TRBJ1-2	TGCGCCAGCAGCCAAGATCGGACAGGTAGAAGTTATGGCTACACCTTC	CASSQDRTGRSYGYTF
TRBV6-2/TRBV6-3	NA	few	TRBJ1-1	TGTGCCAGCAGTTACATCGAAAAAGGTCGTGCTTTCTTT	CASSYIEKGRAFF
TRBV20-1	NA	many	TRBJ1-5	TGCAGTGCAACCAGGGCGAGGAGTCAGCCCCAGCATTTT	CSATRARSQPQHF
TRBV7-9	NA	once	TRBJ2-2	TGTGCCAGCGGCTTAAGCAGGTGGAACACCGGGGAGCTGTTTTTT	CASGLSRWNTGELFF
TRBV28	TRBD1	NA	TRBJ2-1	TGTGCCAGCAGTTCCGTACAGGGGTACTACGAGCAGTTCTTC	CASSSVQGYYEQFF
TRBV15	NA	NA	TRBJ2-5	TGTGCCACCAGCAGAGGAGGCAGGGTCCAAGAGACCCAGTACTTC	CATSRGGRVQETQYF
TRBV28	TRBD2	NA	TRBJ2-7	TGTGCCAGCAGTCCGACTAGCGCCCAGCAGTACTTC	CASSPTSAQQYF
TRBV7-9	NA	many	TRBJ2-7	TGTGCCAGCAGCCTAACGACCTACGAGCAGTACTTC	CASSLTTYEQYF
TRBV20-1	NA	NA	TRBJ2-5	TGCAGTGTCGCGACTGAGCTGTACCAAGAGACCCAGTACTTC	CSVATELYQETQYF
TRBV20-1	TRBD2	once	TRBJ2-5	TGCAGTGCTGCCGAGTCAGCGGGAGAAGAGACCCAGTACTTC	CSAAESAGEETQYF
TRBV28	NA	NA	TRBJ1-1	TGTGCCAGCAGTAGGGGGGGATTTGACGCTGAAGCTTTCTTT	CASSRGGFDAEAFF
TRBV25-1	NA	many	TRBJ1-1	TGTGCCAGCAGTGAGTCCCGCAGGGGGAACACTGAAGCTTTCTTT	CASSESRRGNTEAFF
TRBV27	TRBD2	many	TRBJ2-7	TGTGCCAGCAGTCCCCTGACTAGCGGGAGGGTTAGTTACGAGCAGTACTTC	CASSPLTSGRVSYEQYF
TRBV20-1	TRBD2	many	TRBJ2-5	TGCAGTGCTAGAGATGTAGCGGGAGGCTTCGAGACCCAGTACTTC	CSARDVAGGFETQYF
TRBV7-6	NA	few	TRBJ1-5	TGTGCCAGCAGCTTATACTCCAGCTATAATCAGCCCCAGCATTTT	CASSLYSSYNQPQHF
TRBV20-1	NA	NA	TRBJ2-2	TGCAGTGCACGGCCCACACCGAACACCGGGGAGCTGTTTTTT	CSARPTPNTGELFF
TRBV5-1	TRBD2	many	TRBJ2-7	TGCGCCAGCAGCTCCTATTTAGCGGGAGGGCCTTCTGAGCAGTACTTC	CASSSYLAGGPSEQYF
TRBV7-9	NA	few	TRBJ2-6	TGTGCCAGCAGCTTAAGAGGCAGGGAACCCTCTGGGGCCAACGTCCTGACTTTC	CASSLRGREPSGANVLTF
TRBV10-3	NA	many	TRBJ2-7	TGTGCCATCAGCGGCCCGAAGGAGACTTTTAGATTC	CAISGPKETFRF